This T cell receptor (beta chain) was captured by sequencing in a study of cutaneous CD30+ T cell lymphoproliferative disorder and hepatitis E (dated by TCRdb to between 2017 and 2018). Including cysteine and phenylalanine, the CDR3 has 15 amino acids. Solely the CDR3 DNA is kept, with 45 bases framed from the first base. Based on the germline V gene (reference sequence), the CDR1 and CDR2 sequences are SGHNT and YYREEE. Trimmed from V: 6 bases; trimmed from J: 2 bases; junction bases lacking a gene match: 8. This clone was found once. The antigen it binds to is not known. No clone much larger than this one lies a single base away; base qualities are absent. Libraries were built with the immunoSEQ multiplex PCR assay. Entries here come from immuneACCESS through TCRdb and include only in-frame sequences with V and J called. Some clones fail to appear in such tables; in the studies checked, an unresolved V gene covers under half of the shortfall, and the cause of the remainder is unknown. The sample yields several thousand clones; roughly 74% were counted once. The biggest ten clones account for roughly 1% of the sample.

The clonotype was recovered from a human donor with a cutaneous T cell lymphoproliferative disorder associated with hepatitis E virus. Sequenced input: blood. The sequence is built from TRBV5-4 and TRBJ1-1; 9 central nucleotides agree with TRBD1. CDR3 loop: CASIPDRGSNTEAFF. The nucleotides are TGTGCCAGCATCCCGGACAGGGGTTCCAACACTGAAGCTTTCTTT.